The 14 T cell receptor beta chains in this list originate from one sample, sequenced in a study of T cells in Graves' hyperthyroidism and ophthalmopathy. Authors of the study amplified TCR beta CDR3 regions from RNA transcripts. First-round RT-PCR with HTBI primers amplified the TCR CDR3 region. One entry per CDR3 protein results from TCRdb running MiXCR on the multiplex PCR reads. The sample consists of about 400,000 distinct CDR3 sequences, around a sixth of them appearing once. The sample comprised blood. The receptor source for this set is a woman aged 18-29 years with Graves' hyperthyroidism.

This clonotype was recorded at least ten times. V and J are TRBV7-2 and TRBJ1-1, with a tentative D call TRBD1 (5 bases). The ends were cut back, 1 base at V and 4 bases at J, with 13 bases in the middle. Germline assignment: CDR1 SGHTA and CDR2 FQGNSA. The CDR3 spans 15 residues. CDR3 sequence: CASSLEGAIGTEAFF. As DNA, the CDR3 is TGTGCCAGCAGCTTAGAAGGGGCCATAGGCACTGAAGCTTTCTTT.

This clonotype was counted a few times. The chain joins TRBV12-5 to TRBJ2-1; 8 bases are a match to TRBD2. The CDR3 is 15 amino acids. V lost 6 bases, J lost 6 bases, and 10 bases stayed unmatched. Germline CDR1 LGHNT, CDR2 FRNRAP. The CDR3 loop is CASGPRAGEANEQFF. CDR3 bases: TGTGCTAGTGGCCCACGAGCGGGAGAGGCCAATGAGCAGTTCTTC.

The V gene is TRBV18, the J gene TRBJ1-5; a possible D gene is TRBD1 (5 bases). V was pared by 2 bases and J by 3 bases, with 14 bases between. CDR1 and CDR2 (germline): KGHSH, LQKENI. The CDR3 length is 16 residues. CDR3 DNA sequence: TGTGCCAGCTCACCATCAAAGACAGCAAACAATCAGCCCCAGCATTTT. Translation gives CASSPSKTANNQPQHF.

The chain employs TRBV5-1 and TRBJ2-5; D gene unclear. CDR3 length: 14 amino acids. The germline CDR1 and CDR2 sequences are SGHRS and YFSETQ. V was clipped by 0 bases and J by 2 bases, with 8 bases between them. CDR3 in amino acids: CASSLGRKQETQYF. In nucleotides, the CDR3 is TGCGCCAGCAGCTTGGGCCGCAAACAAGAGACCCAGTACTTC.

This clonotype came up many times. The chain employs TRBV20-1 and TRBJ2-7; 7 nucleotides line up with TRBD2. Germline CDR1 and CDR2: DFQATT and SNEGSKA (reference sequence). The CDR3 has 11 amino acids. CDR3 residues: CGLAGLYEQYF. The DNA for the CDR3 is TGCGGATTAGCGGGTCTCTACGAGCAGTACTTC.

This clonotype was counted at least ten times. This sequence joins TRBV12-3 or TRBV12-4 and TRBJ1-1; D not certain. Trimming shortened V by 3 bases and J by 1 base, and 6 bases separated the two germline ends. The CDR3 has 13 amino acids. CDR3 protein: CASSFLRNTEAFF. CDR3 nucleotides: TGTGCCAGCAGTTTTCTCAGGAACACTGAAGCTTTCTTT.

The chain joins TRBV28 to TRBJ1-1; possible D gene TRBD1, 6 bases. This CDR3 contains 13 residues. Trimming took off 6 bases at V and 5 bases at J, with 13 bases between the two ends. Per the germline V gene, CDR1 is MDHEN and CDR2 is SYDVKM. The CDR3 protein is CASRDTGSTEAFF. In nucleotides, the CDR3 is TGTGCCAGCAGGGATACAGGGTCGACTGAAGCTTTCTTT. Using reference TRBV28 and TRBJ1-1 for the parts outside the CDR3, the full variable domain is DVKVTQSSRYLVKRTGEKVFLECVQDMDHENMFWYRQDPGLGLRLIYFSYDVKMKEKGDIPEGYSVSREKKERFSLILESASTNQTSMYLCASRDTGSTEAFFGQGTRLTVV.

V and J are TRBV12-3 or TRBV12-4 and TRBJ2-7; 11 bases agree with TRBD1. The CDR3 length is 16 residues. The V gene end was trimmed by 7 bases and the J gene end by 2 bases; junction bases not matched to a gene: 10. Written as DNA, the CDR3 is TGTGCCAGCACTACCTTCCGGGACAGGGGGACCTACGAGCAGTACTTC. Translation gives CASTTFRDRGTYEQYF.

The rearrangement uses TRBV7-9 and TRBJ1-4, with D hard to call. The CDR3 runs to 18 residues. Germline-derived CDR1 and CDR2 are SEHNR and FQNEAQ (reference sequence). V was clipped by 5 bases and J by 7 bases, with 26 bases between them. This CDR3 reads CASSHEYLGHTFAEKLFF. In DNA, the CDR3 is TGTGCCAGCAGCCACGAATATCTCGGTCACACCTTCGCTGAAAAACTGTTTTTT. Together with reference TRBV7-9 and TRBJ1-4, the CDR3 gives the full variable domain: DTGVSQNPRHKITKRGQNVTFRCDPISEHNRLYWYRQTLGQGPEFLTYFQNEAQLEKSRLLSDRFSAERPKGSFSTLEIQRTEQGDSAMYLCASSHEYLGHTFAEKLFFGSGTQLSVL.

This clonotype has a handful of counts. The rearrangement uses TRBV10-3 and TRBJ2-3; D gene ambiguous. V lost 2 bases and J 1 base, leaving 7 bases between the germline ends. The V gene's germline CDR1 is ENHRY and CDR2 SYGVKD. The CDR3 covers 14 residues. The CDR3 DNA follows: TGTGCCATCAGTGAGGGGCTGGGCACAGATACGCAGTATTTT. Translating it yields CAISEGLGTDTQYF.

This chain joins TRBV5-6 and TRBJ2-5; unclear D gene. Germline CDR1 SGHDT, CDR2 YYEEEE. This CDR3 is built from 14 residues. Trimming shortened V by 4 bases and J by 4 bases, and 14 bases separated the two germline ends. CDR3 protein: CASSPAGWGETQYF. CDR3 nucleotides: TGTGCCAGCAGCCCTGCTGGGTGGGGAGAGACCCAGTACTTC.

Many counts were recorded for this clonotype. The CDR3, as DNA: TGTGCCAGCAGTTATGGGCAGGCCACCGGCGAGCAGTACTTC. It translates to CASSYGQATGEQYF. The chain uses TRBV6-6 and TRBJ2-7; D uncertain. Between the trimmed V and J ends, which lost 3 bases and 6 bases, there was a span of 15 bases. The CDR3 loop spans 14 amino acids. Germline V CDR1 and CDR2: MNHNY, SVGAGI (reference sequence).

This clonotype has a count of ten or more. This chain joins TRBV11-3 and TRBJ2-7; D possibly corresponds to TRBD2 (5 bases). CDR1 SGHNT and CDR2 YENEEA come from the germline V gene. The CDR3 consists of 17 residues. Trimming removed 5 bases at V and 5 bases at J, with 25 bases between. The CDR3, as DNA: TGTGCCAGCAGCCCGGGGTTTGGGGTCCAGCCTAAGGACGAGCAGTACTTC. Protein product: CASSPGFGVQPKDEQYF.

This clonotype was counted at least ten times. V is TRBV5-6 and J is TRBJ2-7; 9 positions match TRBD1. CDR1 and CDR2 from the germline V gene are SGHDT and YYEEEE. Trimming at V came to 0 bases and at J to 2 bases, leaving 3 bases not matched to a gene. This CDR3 region has 15 residues. CDR3 nucleotides: TGTGCCAGCAGCTTGGTGGACAGGGGAACCTACGAGCAGTACTTC. Amino acid sequence: CASSLVDRGTYEQYF.